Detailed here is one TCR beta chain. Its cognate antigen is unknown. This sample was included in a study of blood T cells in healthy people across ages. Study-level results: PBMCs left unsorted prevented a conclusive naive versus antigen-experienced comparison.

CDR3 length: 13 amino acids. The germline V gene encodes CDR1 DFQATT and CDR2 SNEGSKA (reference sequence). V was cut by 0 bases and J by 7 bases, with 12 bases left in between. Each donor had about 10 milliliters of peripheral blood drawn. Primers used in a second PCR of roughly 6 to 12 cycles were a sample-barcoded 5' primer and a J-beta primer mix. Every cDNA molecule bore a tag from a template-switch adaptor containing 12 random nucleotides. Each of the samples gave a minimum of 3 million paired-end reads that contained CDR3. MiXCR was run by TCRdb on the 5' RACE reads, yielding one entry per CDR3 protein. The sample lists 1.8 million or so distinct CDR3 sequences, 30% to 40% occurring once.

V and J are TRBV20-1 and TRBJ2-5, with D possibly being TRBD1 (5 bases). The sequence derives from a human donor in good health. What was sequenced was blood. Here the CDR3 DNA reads TGCAGTGCTAGAGATAGCAGGGTGGGGACCCAGTACTTC. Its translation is CSARDSRVGTQYF.